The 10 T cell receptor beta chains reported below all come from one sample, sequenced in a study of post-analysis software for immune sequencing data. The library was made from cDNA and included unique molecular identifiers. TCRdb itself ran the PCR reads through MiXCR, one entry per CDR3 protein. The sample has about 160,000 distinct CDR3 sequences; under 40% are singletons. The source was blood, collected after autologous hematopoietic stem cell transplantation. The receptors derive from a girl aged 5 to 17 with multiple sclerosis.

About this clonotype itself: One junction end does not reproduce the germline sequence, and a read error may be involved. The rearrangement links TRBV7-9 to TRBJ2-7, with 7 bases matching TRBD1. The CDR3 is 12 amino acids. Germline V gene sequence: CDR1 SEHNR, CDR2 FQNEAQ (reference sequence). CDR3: CASSGQVGELYF. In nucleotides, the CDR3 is TGTGCCAGCAGCGGACAGGTCGGCGAGCTGTACTTC.

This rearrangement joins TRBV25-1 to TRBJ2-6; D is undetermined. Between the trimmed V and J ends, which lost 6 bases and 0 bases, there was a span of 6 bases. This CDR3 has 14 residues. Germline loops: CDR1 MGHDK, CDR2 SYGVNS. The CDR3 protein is CASRESSGANVLTF. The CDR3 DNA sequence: TGTGCCAGCAGAGAGAGCTCTGGGGCCAACGTCCTGACTTTC. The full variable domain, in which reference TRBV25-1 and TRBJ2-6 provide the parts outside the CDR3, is EADIYQTPRYLVIGTGKKITLECSQTMGHDKMYWYQQDPGMELHLIHYSYGVNSTEKGDLSSESTVSRIRTEHFPLTLESARPSHTSQYLCASRESSGANVLTFGAGSRLTVL.

CDR3 residues: CASTKDSRGNTIYF. The CDR3 coding sequence is TGTGCCAGCACCAAGGACAGTCGTGGAAACACCATATATTTT. This chain uses TRBV6-1 with TRBJ1-3, with TRBD1 as a possible D gene (6 bases). Germline CDR1 is MNHNS and CDR2 is SASEGT. The CDR3 contains 14 residues. V was clipped by 7 bases and J by 3 bases, with 13 bases between them.

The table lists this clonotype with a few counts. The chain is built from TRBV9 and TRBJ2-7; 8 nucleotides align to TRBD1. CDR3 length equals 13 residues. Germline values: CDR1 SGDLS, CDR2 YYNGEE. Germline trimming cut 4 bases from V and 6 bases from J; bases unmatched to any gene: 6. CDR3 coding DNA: TGTGCCAGCAGCCCTACCACAGGGGGCGAGCAGTACTTC. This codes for CASSPTTGGEQYF.

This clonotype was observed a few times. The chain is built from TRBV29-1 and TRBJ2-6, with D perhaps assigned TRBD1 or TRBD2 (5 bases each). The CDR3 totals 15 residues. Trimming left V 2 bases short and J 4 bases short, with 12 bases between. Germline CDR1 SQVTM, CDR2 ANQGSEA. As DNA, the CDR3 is TGCAGCGTTGAAAGGTACGGGGCAGGGGCCAACGTCCTGACTTTC. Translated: CSVERYGAGANVLTF. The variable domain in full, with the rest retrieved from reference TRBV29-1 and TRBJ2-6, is SAVISQKPSRDICQRGTSLTIQCQVDSQVTMMFWYRQQPGQSLTLIATANQGSEATYESGFVIDKFPISRPNLTFSTLTVSNMSPEDSSIYLCSVERYGAGANVLTFGAGSRLTVL.

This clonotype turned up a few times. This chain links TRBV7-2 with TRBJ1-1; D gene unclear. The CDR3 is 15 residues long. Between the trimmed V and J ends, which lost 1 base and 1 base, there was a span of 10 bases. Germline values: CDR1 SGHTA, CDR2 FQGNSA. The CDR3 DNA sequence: TGTGCCAGCAGCTTAGAGGCGAGCCCGAACACTGAAGCTTTCTTT. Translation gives CASSLEASPNTEAFF.

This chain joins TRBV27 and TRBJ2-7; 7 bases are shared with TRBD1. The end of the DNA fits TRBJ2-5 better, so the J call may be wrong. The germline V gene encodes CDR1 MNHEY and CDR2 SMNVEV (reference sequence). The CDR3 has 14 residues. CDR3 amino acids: CASSVTGTAGTQYF. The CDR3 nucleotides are TGTGCCAGCAGTGTGACAGGGACGGCGGGGACCCAGTACTTC.

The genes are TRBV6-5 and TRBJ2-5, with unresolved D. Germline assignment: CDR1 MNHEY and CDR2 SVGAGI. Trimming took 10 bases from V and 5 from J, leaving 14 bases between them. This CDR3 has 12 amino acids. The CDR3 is CAISPPWETQYF. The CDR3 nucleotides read TGTGCCATCTCCCCTCCTTGGGAGACCCAGTACTTC.

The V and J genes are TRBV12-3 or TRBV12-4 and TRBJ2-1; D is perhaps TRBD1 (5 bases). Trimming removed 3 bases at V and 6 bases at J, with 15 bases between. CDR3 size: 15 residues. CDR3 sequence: CASSFGAVNANEQFF. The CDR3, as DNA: TGTGCCAGCAGTTTTGGGGCAGTCAATGCCAATGAGCAGTTCTTC.

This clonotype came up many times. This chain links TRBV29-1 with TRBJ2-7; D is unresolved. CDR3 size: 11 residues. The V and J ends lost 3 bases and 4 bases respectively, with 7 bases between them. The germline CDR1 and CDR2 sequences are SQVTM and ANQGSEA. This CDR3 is CSVDSGYEQYF. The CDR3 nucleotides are TGCAGCGTTGATTCGGGTTACGAGCAGTACTTC.